The count of the clone carrying this T cell receptor (beta chain) is one. What it recognizes is unknown. The data belong to a study of T cell responses to AZD1222 COVID-19 vaccine. Across the study: Pooled in the analysis were second doses at about 4 or about 12 weeks. The study, taken as a whole, reports: Spike-specific TCR repertoires showed rising breadth and depth after two AZD1222 doses. There were mostly white British donors and more females than males, and clonal diversity was possibly underestimated. Reportedly, close to half of spike-specific TCRs are directed against unmutated variant regions.

This CDR3 has 15 amino acids. V was clipped by 6 bases and J by 7 bases; unmatched bases: 9. Germline assignment: CDR1 SEHNR and CDR2 FQNEAQ (reference sequence). Assay used: immunoSEQ multiplex PCR; TCRdb lists only in-frame clones, some missing. The table records under 120,000 clones, 92% of them present only once. Source: peripheral blood, taken on day 0 of AZD1222 vaccination. This receptor was taken from an adult in good health. This chain links TRBV7-9 with TRBJ1-6; TRBD1 agrees at 7 bases. CDR3 nucleotides: TGTGCCAGCAGTTTCCCGGGACAGCTCAATTCACCCCTCCACTTT. It specifies CASSFPGQLNSPLHF. The whole variable domain, filled in from reference TRBV7-9 and TRBJ1-6, reads DTGVSQNPRHKITKRGQNVTFRCDPISEHNRLYWYRQTLGQGPEFLTYFQNEAQLEKSRLLSDRFSAERPKGSFSTLEIQRTEQGDSAMYLCASSFPGQLNSPLHFGNGTRLTVT.